Listed below are T cell receptor beta chains from one sample, sequenced in a study of blood T cells in healthy people across ages. TCRdb re-called the 5' RACE reads with MiXCR, one entry per CDR3 protein. The table records 500,000 to 550,000 distinct CDR3 sequences, around 24% of them present only once. The data also belong to a second study, concerning T cells of mothers and their children.

Sequencing was done on a sample of blood. These receptors all come from a boy younger than 18 in good health. Each CDR3 is given with its conserved first and last residue.

TRBV7-2	TRBJ2-6	CASSLRGTGVSGANVLTF
TRBV5-1	TRBJ2-2	CASSFNRGPGELFF
TRBV20-1	TRBJ2-7	CSAREGTGVDEQYF
TRBV7-9	TRBJ2-5	CASSSLWGDENQETQYF
TRBV9	TRBJ2-3	CASSVGGPMDTQYF
TRBV3-1	.	CASSQGGRPSAYEQYF
TRBV20-1	TRBJ2-5	CSARHPSMSWETQYF
TRBV12-5	TRBJ2-1	CASGFSVTSSYNEQFF
TRBV28	TRBJ2-3	CASSFTALGTDTQYF
TRBV28	TRBJ1-1	CASQDSRGRDYSGTEAFF
TRBV28	TRBJ2-7	CASSPRTGGRYEQYF
TRBV6-2/TRBV6-3	TRBJ2-7	CASSLYQGSYEQYF
TRBV9	.	CASSLPGTHNEQFF
TRBV29-1	TRBJ2-1	CSVEDPDRSYNEQFF
TRBV20-1	TRBJ1-5	CSAQALTGDVEPQHF
TRBV3-1	TRBJ1-1	CAGSPARKGANTEAFF
TRBV7-9	TRBJ2-3	CASSLDTSGPSTDTQYF
TRBV29-1	TRBJ2-3	CSVELRRGTDTQYF
TRBV5-6	TRBJ1-1	CASSLYRGEAFF
TRBV28	TRBJ1-5	CASTKQGNQPQHF
TRBV28	TRBJ1-4	CATWPTGGAGEKLFF
TRBV6-2/TRBV6-3	.	CASSYGREVSSYEQYF
TRBV5-5	TRBJ1-4	CASGLAGPEKLFF
TRBV7-8	TRBJ1-6	CASSLELRGLTSPLHF
TRBV4-3	TRBJ2-7	CASSLRHTGTGPFEQYF
TRBV12-3/TRBV12-4	TRBJ2-2	CASREGDYDRGELFF
TRBV3-1	TRBJ2-5	CASSHLNRGDQETQYF
TRBV4-2	.	CASSPTIRYEQYF
TRBV12-3/TRBV12-4	TRBJ2-3	CASSTTSGDQYF
TRBV2	TRBJ1-4	CASSRDRGILFF
TRBV29-1	TRBJ1-2	CSVQGGGNLYGYTF
TRBV29-1	TRBJ1-1	CSAKEGQANTEAFF
TRBV7-3	TRBJ2-7	CASRSSGRVYF
TRBV7-2	TRBJ1-2	CASSLKQYNPDGYTF
TRBV3-1	TRBJ2-4	CASSHGGGRENIQYF
TRBV24-1	TRBJ2-2	CATSDEGYGELFF
TRBV5-1	TRBJ2-7	CASSPPTGAYEQYF
TRBV4-3	TRBJ2-3	CASSQEIGTDTQYF
TRBV5-1	TRBJ2-1	CASSTAGTAYNEQFF
TRBV6-6	TRBJ2-5	CASTTTWGETQYF
TRBV5-1	TRBJ2-5	CASSFVRVTETQYF
TRBV29-1	TRBJ1-1	CSAGALYEDRLEAFF
TRBV20-1	TRBJ2-7	CSASWGPPYYEQYF
TRBV7-9	TRBJ1-2	CASSLPPLGSWGGYTF
TRBV27	TRBJ2-5	CASSLLMGRGETQYF
TRBV5-1	TRBJ1-1	CASSFRTAQKKGTEAFF
TRBV20-1	TRBJ1-6	CSAPPWTGRKESPLHF
TRBV7-3	.	CASSLWPSYEQYF
TRBV28	TRBJ2-2	CAGSQRNTGELFF
TRBV27	TRBJ2-7	CASSFEGVGYEQYF
TRBV7-2	TRBJ2-3	CASRAIRETDTQYF
TRBV4-1	TRBJ2-3	CASSHYQGVLTDTQYF
TRBV7-2	TRBJ2-5	CASSLAAGWETQYF
TRBV6-1	.	CASSKGGSAGSSYEQYF
TRBV29-1	TRBJ2-7	CSVGGNSPSYEQYF
TRBV15	TRBJ2-4	CATSRDFTGKNIQYF